This T cell receptor (beta chain) was sequenced for a study of cytomegalovirus exposure and HLA in healthy donors. The CDR3 consists of 14 residues. Trimming pared 8 bases from V and 11 bases from J, leaving 19 bases between. Per the germline V gene, CDR1 is MGHDK and CDR2 is SYGVNS. The data were produced by immunoSEQ multiplex PCR, yet TCRdb's version contains in-frame clones alone and is incomplete. The sample holds about 120,000 clones; 70% to 90% are singletons and the top ten take 2.1%. General study results and limits: Per published reports, the classifier diagnosed cytomegalovirus status with high specificity and sensitivity.

As regards this clone: Its specificity is not known.

The TCR was taken from a woman in her thirties in good health and CMV-seronegative. This chain links TRBV25-1 with TRBJ1-6; D gene uncertain. The sample taken for sequencing was PBMCs. The CDR3 sequence is CASSGSLGITPLHF. The CDR3 region has the DNA TGTGCCAGCTCGGGGTCCTTAGGAATAACACCCCTCCACTTT. The variable domain in full, with the rest retrieved from reference TRBV25-1 and TRBJ1-6, is EADIYQTPRYLVIGTGKKITLECSQTMGHDKMYWYQQDPGMELHLIHYSYGVNSTEKGDLSSESTVSRIRTEHFPLTLESARPSHTSQYLCASSGSLGITPLHFGNGTRLTVT.